Detailed here is one TCR beta chain. V dropped 3 bases and J dropped 0; count of bases not matched to a gene: 6. The germline gives CDR1 SEHNR, CDR2 FQNEAQ (reference sequence). This CDR3 comprises 17 residues. Method: immunoSEQ multiplex PCR; TCRdb's copy keeps in-frame clones and lacks some. This repertoire shows about 14,000 clones, roughly 70% found once; its top ten account for over 4%. The data originate from a study of tumor-infiltrating lymphocytes in localized non-small cell lung cancer. In the study overall: Some samples were collected after neoadjuvant chemotherapy; smokers, never-smokers and several histologies were included.

The chain is built from TRBV7-9 and TRBJ2-3; 10 bases are a match to TRBD2. The TCR was taken from a human donor with non-small cell lung cancer. The sequenced sample consisted of lung tumor tissue. The CDR3 region is CASSFTSGRGSTDTQYF. The CDR3 nucleotides are TGTGCCAGCAGCTTTACGAGCGGGAGGGGGAGCACAGATACGCAGTATTTT.